The sequence of this TCR beta chain was determined in a study of T-cell reconstitution after alpha-beta-depleted transplantation in children. Findings and limits, study-wide: About two months after transplant, alpha-beta T cells reportedly came from several hundred expanded graft clones.

This clonotype was detected only a few times. Its specificity is not known. The CDR3 consists of 13 residues. Germline V gives CDR1 MNHEY, CDR2 SVGEGT. Trimming took off 5 bases at V and 3 bases at J, with 7 bases between the two ends. Construction of the TCRbeta library involved unique molecular identifiers. TCRdb redid the calling of the PCR reads with MiXCR, one entry per CDR3 protein. The sample has around 440,000 distinct CDR3 sequences, about 17% seen once; the top ten hold around 30%. This clonotype was obtained from a boy in the first two years of life who had a stem cell transplant for Wiskott-Aldrich syndrome, so the T cells may come from the graft donor. Here the sequenced sample was PBMCs, mostly from graft donor cells, taken 360 days after TCRalphabeta/CD19-depleted stem cell transplant. V is TRBV6-2 or TRBV6-3 and J is TRBJ2-2, with unresolved D. The CDR3 bases are TGTGCCAGCAGTCAGAGGTACACCGGGGAGCTGTTTTTT. Its protein product is CASSQRYTGELFF.